This T cell receptor beta chain was captured in a study of T-cell reconstitution after alpha-beta-depleted transplantation in children. The CDR3 loop spans 17 amino acids. The germline gives CDR1 MNHEY, CDR2 SMNVEV (reference sequence). After removal of 0 bases from V and 0 bases from J, the junction contained 6 bases not matched to a gene. The study's findings and limits: Expanded graft clones, several hundred of them, were reportedly the source of alpha-beta T cells about two months after transplant. At day 60, the high TCRbeta diversity found in some patients originated from recipient T cells and thymic progenitors that had survived. Newly made T cells mostly supplied T-cell counts and diversity one year after transplant.

This clonotype appeared a few times. What it recognizes is unknown. As it was prepared, the TCRbeta library received unique molecular identifiers. MiXCR, run by TCRdb on the PCR reads, gives a single entry per CDR3 protein. Of under 150,000 distinct CDR3 sequences in the sample, about 9.6% were seen once. The TCR sequence derives from a girl under three years old who had a stem cell transplant for combined immunodeficiency, so the T cells may come from the graft donor. Sequenced material: PBMCs, mostly from graft donor cells, taken 180 days after TCRalphabeta/CD19-depleted stem cell transplant. The chain couples TRBV27 to TRBJ2-7; 9 bases align to TRBD2. The CDR3 is CASSLSIGGRGSYEQYF. CDR3 DNA: TGTGCCAGCAGTTTATCCATAGGCGGGAGGGGCTCCTACGAGCAGTACTTC.